This TCR beta chain is drawn from a study of T cell repertoires in cytomegalovirus infection. Study as a whole: HLA-C-restricted CMV epitopes, recently identified, and well-studied HLA-B-restricted ones were used by the study. Indications of both CMV infection and matching HLA type were provided by public TCR beta signatures.

Findings of the study overall: HLA-C-restricted CMV clonotypes gave the most frequent clonotype in two of eight donors. Summed public TCR beta family frequency identified CMV carriers bearing the relevant HLA.

In TCRdb, the reads were re-called with MiXCR into one record per CDR3 protein. The sample consists of approximately 300,000 distinct CDR3 sequences, just under 25% of them appearing once. This clonotype was seen repeatedly, ten times or more. Its antigen is not known. Germline loops: CDR1 SGHTA, CDR2 FQGNSA. The length of the CDR3 is 15 residues. The germline V and J ends were trimmed by 3 bases and 5 bases, with 17 bases remaining between them. Sequences were derived from cultured PBMCs, sampled from culture after CMV antigen stimulation. This TCR was sampled from a human donor in good health (CMV status not recorded). Some clones in this sample may be carry-over from other donors' samples. This chain connects TRBV7-2 to TRBJ2-7; TRBD1 might be the D (6 bases). Written as DNA, the CDR3 is TGTGCCAGCAGCTTGACAGCGGCTCAGGGGAACGAGCAGTACTTC. Its translation is CASSLTAAQGNEQYF.